This TCR beta chain is from a study of blood T cell repertoires in COVID-19. Study details: Sites in the United States, Italy and Spain provided acute and convalescent COVID-19 samples. T cells, B-cell-depleted T cells, or PBMCs provided the cDNA or gDNA that served as material.

Original processing notes: How many nucleated cells were present was estimated from reference gene primer amplification. Clones were sequenced by immunoSEQ multiplex PCR, and TCRdb holds only the in-frame ones, with some missing. The V and J calls and clone size are taken from that table; D and trimming were inferred from the DNA. The sample has approximately 160,000 clones, around 77% seen once; the top ten hold approximately 2.6%. This receptor was taken from a man aged 65 to 85 with acute or convalescent COVID-19. The sequenced sample consisted of peripheral blood.

This CDR3 reads CASRGYGVSNTGELFF. As DNA, the CDR3 is TGTGCCAGTAGGGGATACGGGGTTTCGAACACCGGGGAGCTGTTTTTT. The chain employs TRBV19 and TRBJ2-2; possible D gene TRBD2, 5 bases. Germline CDR1 LNHDA, CDR2 SQIVND (reference sequence). The length of the CDR3 is 16 residues. V was trimmed by 6 bases and J by 0 bases, leaving 14 bases between them.